These 21 T cell receptor beta chains share one sample of origin, sequenced in a study of blood T cells in healthy people across ages. The second PCR ran roughly 7 to 12 cycles with a sample-barcoded 5' primer and J-beta primers. One entry per CDR3 protein results from TCRdb running MiXCR on the 5' RACE reads. The data contain approximately 900,000 distinct CDR3 sequences, 45% to 50% of them singletons. Sequencing was carried out using blood. These receptors came from a man aged 25 to 40 in good health.

The V call is TRBV7-2, the J call TRBJ1-2; D remains unclear. Trimming stripped 1 base from V and 4 bases from J, with 13 bases between. From germline, CDR1 is SGHTA and CDR2 FQGNSA. The CDR3 covers 15 residues. The CDR3 protein is CASSLDEAFSYGYTF. CDR3 DNA: TGTGCCAGCAGCTTAGACGAGGCTTTTTCCTATGGCTACACCTTC.

This clonotype has a single count. This chain links TRBV20-1 with TRBJ1-4, with 7 bases aligning to TRBD1. The CDR3 is 12 amino acids. Per the germline V gene, CDR1 is DFQATT and CDR2 is SNEGSKA (reference sequence). The junction had 1 base not matched to a gene; V was cut back by 3 bases and J by 6 bases. The chain's CDR3 is CSASGQDEKLFF. In DNA, the CDR3 is TGCAGTGCTAGTGGACAGGATGAAAAACTGTTTTTT.

The chain carries TRBV5-1 and TRBJ2-1, with a possible D match to TRBD1 (5 bases). With 0 bases removed from V and 8 bases from J, the gap between germline ends came to 15 bases. This CDR3 spans 15 amino acids. The germline CDR1 and CDR2 sequences are SGHRS and YFSETQ. The DNA of the CDR3 is TGCGCCAGCAGCTTGGGCACAACAGGCCCCGATGAGCAGTTCTTC. Protein sequence: CASSLGTTGPDEQFF.

J is TRBJ1-5 and V is TRBV5-6; no definite D call. V shed 6 bases and J shed 1 base, with 17 bases lying between them. CDR3 length: 16 amino acids. Germline CDR1 reads SGHDT; CDR2 reads YYEEEE. This CDR3 is CASTFGSGLSNQPQHF. CDR3 in DNA: TGTGCCAGCACCTTCGGGTCTGGGTTAAGCAATCAGCCCCAGCATTTT.

The V call is TRBV5-1, the J call TRBJ2-5, with D possibly matching TRBD1 (5 bases). This CDR3 is built from 15 residues. Trimming left V 1 base short and J 4 bases short, with 14 bases between. Germline assignment: CDR1 SGHRS and CDR2 YFSETQ. Written as DNA, the CDR3 is TGCGCCAGCAGCTTGCTAGGGCAGGGTGGAGAGACCCAGTACTTC. It encodes CASSLLGQGGETQYF.

The genes are TRBV27 and TRBJ1-4, with 10 bases that match TRBD1. This CDR3 is 15 amino acids long. CDR1 and CDR2 (germline): MNHEY, SMNVEV (reference sequence). V trimming: 5 bases; J trimming: 6 bases; junction bases outside the gene matches: 6. The CDR3 DNA sequence: TGTGCCAGCAGTCCTTGGACAGGGGGGCATGAAAAACTGTTTTTT. Amino acids: CASSPWTGGHEKLFF.

This rearrangement joins TRBV20-1 to TRBJ2-1, with 16 bases fitting TRBD2. V lost 3 bases, J lost 6 bases, and 5 bases stayed unmatched. Germline V gene lookup returns CDR1 DFQATT and CDR2 SNEGSKA (reference sequence). This CDR3 is 16 amino acids long. CDR3 in amino acids: CSARGTSGGAINEQFF. CDR3 sequence (DNA): TGCAGTGCTAGGGGGACTAGCGGGGGGGCCATCAATGAGCAGTTCTTC.

This sequence joins TRBV28 and TRBJ2-5; possibly TRBD2 for D (5 bases). V lost 7 bases and J lost 5, with 14 bases in between. The CDR3 is 13 residues long. Germline CDR1 MDHEN, CDR2 SYDVKM. CDR3 region: CASKFPGKETQYF. The CDR3 nucleotides read TGTGCCAGCAAATTCCCGGGGAAGGAGACCCAGTACTTC.

This chain uses TRBV5-5 with TRBJ2-7, with TRBD2 matching over 9 bases. This CDR3 is built from 12 residues. Germline V gives CDR1 SGHKS, CDR2 YYEKEE (reference sequence). Losses at the gene ends were 3 bases for V and 7 bases for J; bases not matched to a gene: 2. The CDR3, as DNA: TGTGCCAGCAGCTCGGGACTAGCAGAGCAGTACTTC. This sequence encodes CASSSGLAEQYF.

This chain joins TRBV20-1 and TRBJ2-7; tentative D call: TRBD1 (6 bases). The V gene's germline CDR1 is DFQATT and CDR2 SNEGSKA (reference sequence). CDR3 size: 14 residues. The V end was cut by 4 bases, the J end by 2 bases, with 15 bases between. The CDR3 loop reads CSANTGKNPYEQYF. The CDR3 region has the DNA TGCAGTGCTAACACAGGGAAGAATCCCTACGAGCAGTACTTC.

In this sample, this clonotype turned up many times. The chain combines TRBV6-1 with TRBJ2-1; D not resolved. The CDR3 runs 14 residues. In germline, CDR1 is MNHNS, CDR2 SASEGT. Between the trimmed V and J ends, which lost 3 bases and 2 bases, there was a span of 8 bases. The CDR3 region is CASSDWGTYNEQFF. The CDR3 region has the DNA TGTGCCAGCAGTGATTGGGGAACCTACAATGAGCAGTTCTTC.

This chain connects TRBV28 to TRBJ2-7; D is undetermined. Trimming cost V 6 bases and J 4 bases, with 7 bases left between them. This CDR3 has 11 residues. Germline lookup yields CDR1 MDHEN and CDR2 SYDVKM. The DNA for the CDR3 is TGTGCCAGCAGAGGGCCTTACGAGCAGTACTTC. It encodes CASRGPYEQYF.

The gene calls are TRBV27 and TRBJ1-2, with TRBD1 matching 7 bases. CDR1 and CDR2 from the germline V gene are MNHEY and SMNVEV (reference sequence). Germline trimming cut 5 bases from V and 8 bases from J; bases unmatched to any gene: 11. The CDR3 consists of 14 residues. CDR3 coding DNA: TGTGCCAGCAGTCCTAACCCCACAGGGGAAGGCTACACCTTC. Translating gives CASSPNPTGEGYTF.

The table lists this clonotype with a few counts. The rearrangement links TRBV20-1 to TRBJ2-7; TRBD1 is a possible D gene (6 bases). V was clipped by 6 bases and J by 4 bases, with 19 bases between them. The germline CDR1 and CDR2 sequences are DFQATT and SNEGSKA (reference sequence). CDR3 length: 14 amino acids. CDR3 coding DNA: TGCAGTGCCAGGACCGGGACACCGCCTTACGAGCAGTACTTC. Amino acids: CSARTGTPPYEQYF.

V is TRBV29-1 and J is TRBJ2-5; the D gene is possibly TRBD2 (5 bases). From germline, CDR1 is SQVTM and CDR2 ANQGSEA. There are 12 residues in the CDR3. V shed 3 bases and J shed 11 bases, with 16 bases lying between them. The CDR3 reads CSVDTGSEEQYF. In nucleotides, the CDR3 is TGCAGCGTTGATACGGGGTCAGAGGAGCAGTACTTC.

J is TRBJ2-7 and V is TRBV5-6; tentative D call: TRBD1 (6 bases). This CDR3 has 13 amino acids. Trimming took off 4 bases at V and 5 bases at J, with 13 bases between the two ends. The germline V gene has CDR1 SGHDT and CDR2 YYEEEE. The CDR3 sequence is CASSVMWDNEQYF. The CDR3 DNA sequence: TGTGCCAGCAGCGTGATGTGGGACAACGAGCAGTACTTC.

About this clonotype itself: This may arise from a read error, as a much more abundant clone is one base away. This chain links TRBV5-1 with TRBJ2-1, with D possibly matching TRBD1 (6 bases). Germline assignment: CDR1 SGHRS and CDR2 YFSETQ. The CDR3 consists of 18 residues. Between the trimmed V and J ends, which lost 3 bases and 4 bases, there was a span of 23 bases. The CDR3 is CASSSSSTGVGAYNEQFF. The CDR3, as DNA: TGCGCCAGCAGCTCATCCTCTACGGGCGTGGGGGCGTACAATGAGCAGTTCTTC.

CDR3 sequence: CASSPSRRGEQYF. In DNA form, the CDR3 reads TGTGCCAGCAGTCCCTCAAGAAGGGGTGAGCAGTACTTC. The genes are TRBV27 and TRBJ2-5; maybe TRBD1 (5 bases). Germline CDR1 is MNHEY and CDR2 is SMNVEV (reference sequence). V shed 5 bases and J shed 11 bases, with 18 bases lying between them. The CDR3 sequence is 13 residues long.

This clonotype appeared once. V and J are TRBV11-3 and TRBJ2-1, with D hard to call. Trimming left V 5 bases short and J 8 bases short, with 10 bases between. Germline CDR1 SGHNT, CDR2 YENEEA. This CDR3 is 12 amino acids long. CDR3 amino acids: CASSQTAHEQFF. The CDR3 coding sequence is TGTGCCAGCAGCCAAACCGCTCATGAGCAGTTCTTC.

This chain joins TRBV7-2 and TRBJ1-1, with no clear D. The CDR3 consists of 14 residues. From germline, CDR1 is SGHTA and CDR2 FQGNSA. V was trimmed by 5 bases and J by 3 bases, leaving 13 bases between them. The CDR3 coding sequence is TGTGCCAGCAGCGTAGGGCCAGCTGACACTGAAGCTTTCTTT. This translates into CASSVGPADTEAFF.

This clonotype was counted between two and nine times. The rearrangement joins TRBV20-1 to TRBJ2-7, with 8 bases aligning to TRBD1. Germline CDR1 reads DFQATT; CDR2 reads SNEGSKA (reference sequence). The CDR3 loop spans 13 amino acids. The ends lost 1 base at V and 3 bases at J; junction bases unmatched: 2. The CDR3 DNA reads as TGCAGTGCTAGAGGGGACAGGAACTACGAGCAGTACTTC. This encodes CSARGDRNYEQYF.